The present T cell receptor (beta chain) was sequenced within a study of molecular identifiers for immune sequencing clone quantification. General study findings and limits: Beyond 20 RNA copies, clones held over 97% of effector molecules, compared with under 1% in naive cells.

Sorted inputs of about 19,000 to 1,100,000 cells, with 10%, 30% or 50% RNA, yielded naive CD8 libraries. CD8+CD4-CCR7+CD45RA+ cells were sorted as naive CD8 T cells. This clonotype was detected a few times. What it binds is unknown. V dropped 0 bases and J dropped 7 bases, with 13 bases sitting between them. The CDR3 extends over 15 amino acids. Germline CDR1 SGHDN, CDR2 FVKESK. Via MiXCR, TCRdb re-called the PCR reads, giving one row per CDR3 protein. The sample has more than 550,000 distinct CDR3 sequences, about 25% seen once; the top ten hold 0.75% to 0.8%. The V and J genes are TRBV14 and TRBJ2-1; D may be TRBD2 (5 bases). The sample was naive CD8+ T cells from blood, with Jurkat cell RNA spiked in. Documented subset: FACS-sorted CD8+CD4-CCR7+CD45RA+ naive T cells. The source is a human donor in good health. Some libraries in this study had Jurkat cell RNA spiked in. The CDR3 loop is CASSQELVLGNEQFF. The DNA for the CDR3 is TGTGCCAGCAGCCAAGAACTAGTGCTAGGGAATGAGCAGTTCTTC.